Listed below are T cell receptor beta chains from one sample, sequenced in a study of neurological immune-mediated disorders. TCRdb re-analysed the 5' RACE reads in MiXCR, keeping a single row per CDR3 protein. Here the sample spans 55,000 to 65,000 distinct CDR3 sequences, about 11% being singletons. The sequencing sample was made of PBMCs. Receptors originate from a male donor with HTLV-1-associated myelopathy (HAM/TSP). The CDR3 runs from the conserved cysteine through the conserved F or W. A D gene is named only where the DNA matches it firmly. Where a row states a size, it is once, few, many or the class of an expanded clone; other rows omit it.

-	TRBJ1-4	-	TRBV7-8	TGTGCCAGCAGCCCCTCAGGGGTAACTAATGAAAAACTGTTTTTT	CASSPSGVTNEKLFF
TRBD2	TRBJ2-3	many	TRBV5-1	TGCGCCAGCAGAGCTCTAGCGGGAGCCACAGATACGCAGTATTTT	CASRALAGATDTQYF
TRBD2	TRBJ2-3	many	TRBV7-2	TGTGCCAGCAGTCGTAAAGCGGGGGGGCCCGATACGCAGTATTTT	CASSRKAGGPDTQYF
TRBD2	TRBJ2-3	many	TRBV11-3	TGTGCCAGCAGCTTAGGAAGAGGGAGGGGTACGGAGGATGACACAGATACGCAGTATTTT	CASSLGRGRGTEDDTDTQYF
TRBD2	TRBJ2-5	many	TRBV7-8	TGTGCCAGCAGCTTTGCTCTAGCGGGGGGGATGGAGACCCAGTACTTC	CASSFALAGGMETQYF
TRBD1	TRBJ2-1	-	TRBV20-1	TGCAGTGTCAGTGACAGGGGGGTAAGCAATGAGCAGTTCTTC	CSVSDRGVSNEQFF
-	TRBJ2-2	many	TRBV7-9	TGTGCCAGCAGATACTCGGTCGGGGAGCTGTTTTTT	CASRYSVGELFF
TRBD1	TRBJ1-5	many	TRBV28	TGTGCCAGCAGTTCGGGACAGGGGAGAGGGCCCCAGCATTTT	CASSSGQGRGPQHF
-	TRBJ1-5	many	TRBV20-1	TGCAGTGCTAGAGGGGGACCAAATAGCAATCAGCCCCAGCATTTT	CSARGGPNSNQPQHF
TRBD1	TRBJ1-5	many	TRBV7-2	TGTGCCAGCAGCCCCGGGACAGTAATTCAGCCCCAGCATTTT	CASSPGTVIQPQHF
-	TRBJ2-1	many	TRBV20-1	TGCAGTGCTAGGACAGACAACAATGAGCAGTTCTTC	CSARTDNNEQFF
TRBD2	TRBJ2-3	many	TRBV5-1	TGCGCCAGCAGCTTGCGAGCGGGGGGGGCAACAGATACGCAGTATTTT	CASSLRAGGATDTQYF
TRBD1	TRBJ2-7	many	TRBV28	TGTGCCAGCAGTACCGGGACAGGGCGCGAGCAGTACTTC	CASSTGTGREQYF
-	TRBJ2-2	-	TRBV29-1	TGCAGCGCAGGACAGGGCGGGGGATACACCGGGGAGCTGTTTTTT	CSAGQGGGYTGELFF
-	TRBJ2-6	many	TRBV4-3	TGCGCCAGCAGCCGGGAAGCTGGGGCCAACGTCCTGACTTTC	CASSREAGANVLTF
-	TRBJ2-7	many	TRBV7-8	TGTGCCAGCAGCTTAATCGCGCGCTCCTACGAGCAGTACTTC	CASSLIARSYEQYF
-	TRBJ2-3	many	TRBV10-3	TGTGCCATCAGGACCCCGGGACACGGCACAGATACGCAGTATTTT	CAIRTPGHGTDTQYF
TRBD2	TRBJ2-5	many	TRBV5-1	TGCGCCAGCAGCTCCGGACTAGCGGGGGGGGAAGAGACCCAGTACTTC	CASSSGLAGGEETQYF
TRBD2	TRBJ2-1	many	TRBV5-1	TGCGCCAGCAGCGGAGCGGGGAGCCCCTACAATGAGCAGTTCTTC	CASSGAGSPYNEQFF
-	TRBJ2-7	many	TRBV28	TGTGCCACAGGGAACGAGCAGTACTTC	CATGNEQYF